This is a list of T cell receptor beta chains from one sample in a study of blood T cell repertoires in COVID-19. The repertoire was sequenced with immunoSEQ multiplex PCR; TCRdb's copy has only in-frame clones and lacks some. The table has roughly 57,000 clones, about 90% seen once. Sequencing was performed on peripheral blood. The receptors come from a man aged 60-69 years with active or convalescent COVID-19. CDR3s include the opening cysteine and the closing phenylalanine or tryptophan. Each record gives: D gene, V gene, CDR3 length, J gene, CDR3 DNA, CDR3 protein. D genes are given only for firm matches.

D gene: -; V gene: TRBV29-1; CDR3 length: 11; J gene: TRBJ1-1; CDR3 DNA: TGCAGCCTACTCGATAAGACTGAAGCTTTCTTT; CDR3 protein: CSLLDKTEAFF
D gene: -; V gene: TRBV5-5; CDR3 length: 14; J gene: TRBJ1-2; CDR3 DNA: TGTGCCAGCAGCTTACAAACGAATAACTATGGCTACACCTTC; CDR3 protein: CASSLQTNNYGYTF
D gene: TRBD1; V gene: TRBV28; CDR3 length: 15; J gene: TRBJ1-4; CDR3 DNA: TGTGCCAGCAGTGCTGTGACAGGGACTAATGAAAAACTGTTTTTT; CDR3 protein: CASSAVTGTNEKLFF
D gene: -; V gene: TRBV2; CDR3 length: 12; J gene: TRBJ2-1; CDR3 DNA: TGTGCCAGCAGTGATTTCCGGGGAGAGCAGTTCTTC; CDR3 protein: CASSDFRGEQFF
D gene: -; V gene: TRBV5-1; CDR3 length: 15; J gene: TRBJ1-1; CDR3 DNA: TGCGCCAGCAGCTTGGAAGCGGGCAAGAACACTGAAGCTTTCTTT; CDR3 protein: CASSLEAGKNTEAFF
D gene: TRBD2; V gene: TRBV11-2; CDR3 length: 14; J gene: TRBJ2-3; CDR3 DNA: TGTGCCAGCAGCTTCCTAGCGGGAGCAGATACGCAGTATTTT; CDR3 protein: CASSFLAGADTQYF
D gene: TRBD2; V gene: TRBV19; CDR3 length: 14; J gene: TRBJ2-1; CDR3 DNA: TGTGCCAGTAGTATGACTAGCGGATTCAATGAGCAGTTCTTC; CDR3 protein: CASSMTSGFNEQFF
D gene: -; V gene: TRBV6-4; CDR3 length: 15; J gene: TRBJ2-1; CDR3 DNA: TGTGCCAGCAGTGCAATGGGGAGCTCCTACAATGAGCAGTTCTTC; CDR3 protein: CASSAMGSSYNEQFF
D gene: TRBD1; V gene: TRBV9; CDR3 length: 13; J gene: TRBJ1-3; CDR3 DNA: TGTGCCAGCAGCGAGGGACAGCGAAACACCATATATTTT; CDR3 protein: CASSEGQRNTIYF
D gene: -; V gene: TRBV6-6; CDR3 length: 14; J gene: TRBJ1-2; CDR3 DNA: TGTGCCAGCAGTTACGGACCGGGGAACTATGGCTACACCTTC; CDR3 protein: CASSYGPGNYGYTF